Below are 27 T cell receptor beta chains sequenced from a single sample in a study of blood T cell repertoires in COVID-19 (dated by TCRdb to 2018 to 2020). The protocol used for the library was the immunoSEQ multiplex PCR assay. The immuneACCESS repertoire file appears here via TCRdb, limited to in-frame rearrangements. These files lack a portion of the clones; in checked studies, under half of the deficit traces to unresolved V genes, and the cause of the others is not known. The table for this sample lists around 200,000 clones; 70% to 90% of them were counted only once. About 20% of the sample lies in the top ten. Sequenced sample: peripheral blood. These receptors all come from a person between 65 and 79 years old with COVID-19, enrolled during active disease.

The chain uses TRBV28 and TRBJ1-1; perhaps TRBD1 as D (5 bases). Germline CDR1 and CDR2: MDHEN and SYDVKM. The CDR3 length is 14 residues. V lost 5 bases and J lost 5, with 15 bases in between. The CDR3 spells CASSRTFLTTEAFF. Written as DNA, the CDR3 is TGTGCCAGCAGTCGGACATTTTTGACGACTGAAGCTTTCTTT.

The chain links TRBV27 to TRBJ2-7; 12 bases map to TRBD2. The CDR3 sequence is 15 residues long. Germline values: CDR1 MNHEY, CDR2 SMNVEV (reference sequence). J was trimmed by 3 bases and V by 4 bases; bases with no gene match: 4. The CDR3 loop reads CASSSPSGRVYEQYF. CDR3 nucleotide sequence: TGTGCCAGCAGTTCTCCTAGCGGGAGGGTCTACGAGCAGTACTTC.

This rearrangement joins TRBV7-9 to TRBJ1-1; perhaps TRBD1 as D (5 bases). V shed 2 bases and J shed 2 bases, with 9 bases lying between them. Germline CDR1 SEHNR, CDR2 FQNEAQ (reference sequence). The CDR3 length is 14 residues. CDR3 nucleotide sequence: TGTGCCAGCAGCTTAACCGGACATAACACTGAAGCTTTCTTT. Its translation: CASSLTGHNTEAFF. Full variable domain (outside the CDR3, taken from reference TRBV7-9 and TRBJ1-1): DTGVSQNPRHKITKRGQNVTFRCDPISEHNRLYWYRQTLGQGPEFLTYFQNEAQLEKSRLLSDRFSAERPKGSFSTLEIQRTEQGDSAMYLCASSLTGHNTEAFFGQGTRLTVV.

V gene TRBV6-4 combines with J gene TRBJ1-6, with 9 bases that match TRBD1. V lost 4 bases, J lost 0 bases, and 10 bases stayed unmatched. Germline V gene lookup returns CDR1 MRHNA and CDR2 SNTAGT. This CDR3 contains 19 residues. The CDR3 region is CASSALPGQGGSYNSPLHF. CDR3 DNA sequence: TGTGCCAGCAGTGCACTTCCGGGACAGGGTGGCTCCTATAATTCACCCCTCCACTTT.

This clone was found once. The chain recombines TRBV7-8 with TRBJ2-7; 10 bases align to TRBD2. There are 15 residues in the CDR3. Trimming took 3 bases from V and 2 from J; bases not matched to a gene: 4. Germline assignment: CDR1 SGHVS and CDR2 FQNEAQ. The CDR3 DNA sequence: TGTGCCAGCAGCTTGGGGACTAGCGCACCCTACGAGCAGTACTTC. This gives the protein CASSLGTSAPYEQYF.

CDR3 in amino acids: CSVELDGNPYEQYF. CDR3 nucleotide sequence: TGCAGCGTTGAACTTGACGGGAATCCCTACGAGCAGTACTTC. The rearrangement links TRBV29-1 to TRBJ2-7, with a weak D call TRBD2 (5 bases). V was shortened by 2 bases and J by 2 bases, with 13 bases between the two germline ends. Germline CDR1 and CDR2: SQVTM and ANQGSEA. This CDR3 comprises 14 residues.

The CDR3 nucleotides are TGTGCCAGCAGCCGCCTTTTTGGGAGCTCCTACGAGCAGTACTTC. It yields the protein CASSRLFGSSYEQYF. This chain connects TRBV7-6 to TRBJ2-7; TRBD2 might be the D (5 bases). This CDR3 region has 15 residues. V was trimmed by 5 bases and J by 0 bases, leaving 14 bases between them. Germline lookup yields CDR1 SGHVS and CDR2 FNYEAQ. Supplemented by reference TRBV7-6 and TRBJ2-7, the full variable domain reads GAGVSQSPRYKVTKRGQDVALRCDPISGHVSLYWYRQALGQGPEFLTYFNYEAQQDKSGLPNDRFSAERPEGSISTLTIQRTEQRDSAMYRCASSRLFGSSYEQYFGPGTRLTVT.

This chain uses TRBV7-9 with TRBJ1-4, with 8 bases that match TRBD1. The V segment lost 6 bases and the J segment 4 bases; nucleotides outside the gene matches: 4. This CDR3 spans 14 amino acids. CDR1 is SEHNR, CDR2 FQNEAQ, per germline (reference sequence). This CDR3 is CASSLGQVNEKLFF. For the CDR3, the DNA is TGTGCCAGCAGTTTGGGACAGGTTAATGAAAAACTGTTTTTT.

The CDR3 loop reads CASTRTSDTGELFF. In DNA form, the CDR3 reads TGTGCCAGCACGAGGACTAGCGACACCGGGGAGCTGTTTTTT. This chain connects TRBV7-2 to TRBJ2-2, with 9 positions matching TRBD2. CDR3 size: 14 residues. The V gene's germline CDR1 is SGHTA and CDR2 FQGNSA. V gave up 7 bases and J gave up 3 bases; unmatched junction bases: 3.

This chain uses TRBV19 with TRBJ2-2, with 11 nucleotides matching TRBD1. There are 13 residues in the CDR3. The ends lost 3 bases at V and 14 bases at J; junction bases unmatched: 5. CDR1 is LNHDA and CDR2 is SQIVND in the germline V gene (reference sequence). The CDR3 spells CASSMDRGRILFF. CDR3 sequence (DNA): TGTGCCAGTAGTATGGACAGGGGGCGTATTCTGTTTTTT.

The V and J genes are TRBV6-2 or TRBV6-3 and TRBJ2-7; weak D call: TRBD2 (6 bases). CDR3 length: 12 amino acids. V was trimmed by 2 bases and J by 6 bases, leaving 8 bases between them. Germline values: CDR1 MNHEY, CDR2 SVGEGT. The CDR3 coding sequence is TGTGCCAGCAGTTACCAGACTAGCGAGCAGTACTTC. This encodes CASSYQTSEQYF.

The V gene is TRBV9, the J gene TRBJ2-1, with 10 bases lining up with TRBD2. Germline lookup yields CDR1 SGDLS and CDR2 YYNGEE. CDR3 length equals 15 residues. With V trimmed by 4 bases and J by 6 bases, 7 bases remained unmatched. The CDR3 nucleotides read TGTGCCAGCAGCCCCGGGACTAGCGAGTCCAATGAGCAGTTCTTC. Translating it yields CASSPGTSESNEQFF.

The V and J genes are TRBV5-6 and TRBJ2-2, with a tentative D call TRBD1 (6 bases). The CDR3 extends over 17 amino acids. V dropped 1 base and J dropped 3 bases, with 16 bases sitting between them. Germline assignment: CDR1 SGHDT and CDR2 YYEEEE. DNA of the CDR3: TGTGCCAGCAGCTTGTTTACGGGACAAAGATACACCGGGGAGCTGTTTTTT. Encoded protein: CASSLFTGQRYTGELFF.

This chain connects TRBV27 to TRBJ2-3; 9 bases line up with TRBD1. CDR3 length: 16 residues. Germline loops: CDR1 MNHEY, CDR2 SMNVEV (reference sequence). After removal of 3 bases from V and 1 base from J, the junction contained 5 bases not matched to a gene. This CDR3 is CASSFYRGQGTDTQYF. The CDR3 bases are TGTGCCAGCAGTTTCTACAGGGGGCAAGGCACAGATACGCAGTATTTT.

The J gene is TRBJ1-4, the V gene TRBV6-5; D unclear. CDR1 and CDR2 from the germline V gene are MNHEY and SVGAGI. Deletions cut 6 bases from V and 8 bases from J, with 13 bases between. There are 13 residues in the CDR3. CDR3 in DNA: TGTGCCAGCAGACCTACAGAAGACGAAAAACTGTTTTTT. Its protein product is CASRPTEDEKLFF.

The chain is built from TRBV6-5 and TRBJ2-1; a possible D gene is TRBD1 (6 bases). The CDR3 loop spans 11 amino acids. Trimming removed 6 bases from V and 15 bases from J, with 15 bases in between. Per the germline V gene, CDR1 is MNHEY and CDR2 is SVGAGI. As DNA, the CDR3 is TGTGCCAGCAGACGAGACAGGACCACGTTCTTC. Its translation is CASRRDRTTFF.

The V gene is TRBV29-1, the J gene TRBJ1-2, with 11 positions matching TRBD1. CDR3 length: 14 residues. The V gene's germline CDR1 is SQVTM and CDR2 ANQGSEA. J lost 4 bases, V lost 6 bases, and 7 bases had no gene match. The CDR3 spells CSVRTGGAGYGYTF. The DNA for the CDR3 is TGCAGCGTCCGGACAGGGGGCGCTGGCTATGGCTACACCTTC.

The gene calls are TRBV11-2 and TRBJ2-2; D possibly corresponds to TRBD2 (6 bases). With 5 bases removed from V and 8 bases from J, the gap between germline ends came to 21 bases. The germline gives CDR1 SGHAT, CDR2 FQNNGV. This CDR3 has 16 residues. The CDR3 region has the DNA TGTGCCAGCAGCCACCGCGGCGGGATAGCACCTGGGGAGCTGTTTTTT. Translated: CASSHRGGIAPGELFF.

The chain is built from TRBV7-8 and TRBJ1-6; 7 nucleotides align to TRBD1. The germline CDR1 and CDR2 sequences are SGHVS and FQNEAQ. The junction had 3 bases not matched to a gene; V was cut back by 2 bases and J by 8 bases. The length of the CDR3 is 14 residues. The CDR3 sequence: CASSLQGGHSPLHF. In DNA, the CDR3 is TGTGCCAGCAGCTTACAGGGGGGACATTCACCCCTCCACTTT.

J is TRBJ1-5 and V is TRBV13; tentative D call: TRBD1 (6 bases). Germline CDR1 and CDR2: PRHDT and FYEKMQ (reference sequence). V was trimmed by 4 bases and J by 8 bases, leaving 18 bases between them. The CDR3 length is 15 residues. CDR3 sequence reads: CASSSKGEAVEPQHF. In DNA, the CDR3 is TGTGCCAGCAGCTCAAAGGGGGAAGCGGTTGAGCCCCAGCATTTT.

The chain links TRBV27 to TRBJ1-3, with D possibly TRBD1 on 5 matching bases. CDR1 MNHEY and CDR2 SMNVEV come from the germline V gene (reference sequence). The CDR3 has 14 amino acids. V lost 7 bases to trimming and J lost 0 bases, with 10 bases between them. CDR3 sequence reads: CASKTVLSGNTIYF. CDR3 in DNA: TGTGCCAGCAAGACAGTCCTCTCTGGAAACACCATATATTTT.

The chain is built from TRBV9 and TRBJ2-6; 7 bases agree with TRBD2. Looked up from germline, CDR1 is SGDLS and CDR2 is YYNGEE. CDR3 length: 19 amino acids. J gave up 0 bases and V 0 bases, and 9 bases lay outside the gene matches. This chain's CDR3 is CASSVGPELASSGANVLTF. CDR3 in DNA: TGTGCCAGCAGCGTAGGTCCAGAACTAGCGAGCTCTGGGGCCAACGTCCTGACTTTC.

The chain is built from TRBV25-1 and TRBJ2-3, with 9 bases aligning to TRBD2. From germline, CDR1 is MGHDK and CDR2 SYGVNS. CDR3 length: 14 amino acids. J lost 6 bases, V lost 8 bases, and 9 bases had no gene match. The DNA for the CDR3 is TGTGCCAGCTCTGGCGGGAGGGCCTGGGATACGCAGTATTTT. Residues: CASSGGRAWDTQYF.

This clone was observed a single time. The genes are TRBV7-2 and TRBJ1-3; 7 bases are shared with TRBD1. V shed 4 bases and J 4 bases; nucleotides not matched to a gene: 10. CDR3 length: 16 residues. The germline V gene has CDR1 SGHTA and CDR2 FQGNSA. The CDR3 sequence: CASSSRLGTVGNTIYF. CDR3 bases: TGTGCCAGCAGCTCTAGGTTGGGGACAGTGGGAAACACCATATATTTT.

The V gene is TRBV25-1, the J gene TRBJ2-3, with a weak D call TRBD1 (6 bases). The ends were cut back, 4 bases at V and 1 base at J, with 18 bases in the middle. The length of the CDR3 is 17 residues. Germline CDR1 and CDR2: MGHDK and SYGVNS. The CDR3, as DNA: TGTGCCAGCAGTGCATTGGATGGGGGCACGGGCACAGATACGCAGTATTTT. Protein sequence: CASSALDGGTGTDTQYF.

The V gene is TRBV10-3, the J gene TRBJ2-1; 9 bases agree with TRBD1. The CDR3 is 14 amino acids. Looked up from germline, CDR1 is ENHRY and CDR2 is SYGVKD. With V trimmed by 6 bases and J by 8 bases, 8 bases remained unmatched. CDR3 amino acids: CAIRRRDRDDEQFF. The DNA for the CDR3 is TGTGCCATCAGACGCCGGGACAGGGATGATGAGCAGTTCTTC.

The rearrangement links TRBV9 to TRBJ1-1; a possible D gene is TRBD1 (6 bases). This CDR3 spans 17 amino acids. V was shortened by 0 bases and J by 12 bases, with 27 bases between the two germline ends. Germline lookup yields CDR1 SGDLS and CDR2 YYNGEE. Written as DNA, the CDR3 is TGTGCCAGCAGCGTAGGGGGGCGATTGGGGCGCGACGACGGGACTTTCTTT. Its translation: CASSVGGRLGRDDGTFF.